The 19 T cell receptor beta chains below come from one sample, sequenced in a study of cytomegalovirus exposure and HLA in healthy donors. Primers for the PCR totalled 60 Vbeta and 13 Jbeta. Profiling relied on immunoSEQ multiplex PCR, and the TCRdb table lists in-frame clones only, not all of them. The data hold around 160,000 clones, with over 70% observed a single time. Specimen: PBMCs. These receptors were obtained from a woman between 40 and 55 years old in good health and CMV-seropositive.

The chain combines TRBV5-1 with TRBJ2-2; 8 bases match TRBD2. CDR3 length: 15 residues. Germline lookup yields CDR1 SGHRS and CDR2 YFSETQ. V lost 7 bases, J lost 4 bases, and 9 bases stayed unmatched. CDR3 amino acids: CASGSGGPGTGELFF. CDR3 bases: TGCGCCAGCGGGTCGGGGGGGCCCGGCACCGGGGAGCTGTTTTTT.

V is TRBV5-1 and J is TRBJ1-5, with 10 nucleotides matching TRBD1. Germline-derived CDR1 and CDR2 are SGHRS and YFSETQ. The CDR3 runs to 17 residues. V lost 0 bases, J lost 5 bases, and 8 bases stayed unmatched. The CDR3 sequence is CASSLEPFGTGDQPQHF. In DNA form, the CDR3 reads TGCGCCAGCAGCTTGGAGCCGTTTGGGACAGGGGATCAGCCCCAGCATTTT.

V and J are TRBV6-5 and TRBJ1-2, with unresolved D. The CDR3 is made up of 14 amino acids. CDR1 is MNHEY and CDR2 is SVGAGI in the germline V gene. Trimming removed 0 bases from V and 6 bases from J, with 11 bases in between. For the CDR3, the DNA is TGTGCCAGCAGTTACTCGATAGCTGGCGATGGCTACACCTTC. The encoded protein is CASSYSIAGDGYTF.

This clone was found once. J is TRBJ1-2 and V is TRBV7-9, with 7 bases that match TRBD1. The CDR3 is 14 amino acids. The V and J ends lost 5 bases and 6 bases, in that order; junction bases with no gene match: 9. Germline CDR1 is SEHNR and CDR2 is FQNEAQ (reference sequence). Here the CDR3 reads CASSPSGQVNGYTF. The DNA of the CDR3 is TGTGCCAGCAGCCCAAGTGGACAGGTGAATGGCTACACCTTC.

The chain carries TRBV5-6 and TRBJ1-2; 7 bases match TRBD1. This CDR3 contains 14 residues. Germline V CDR1 and CDR2: SGHDT, YYEEEE. V gave up 0 bases and J gave up 2 bases; unmatched junction bases: 1. CDR3 nucleotides: TGTGCCAGCAGCTTGGCCAGGGGGAACTATGGCTACACCTTC. This translates into CASSLARGNYGYTF.

The chain links TRBV6-4 to TRBJ1-1; D is undetermined. Trimming pared 5 bases from V and 1 base from J, leaving 8 bases between. CDR3 length: 13 residues. Germline CDR1 MRHNA, CDR2 SNTAGT. The CDR3 DNA is TGTGCCAGCAGTTCGGGAAGGAACACTGAAGCTTTCTTT. It encodes CASSSGRNTEAFF.

V usage is TRBV6-1 and J usage is TRBJ1-4; D remains ambiguous. The V end lost 2 bases, the J end lost 3 bases, and 13 bases lay between the germline ends. The CDR3 is 16 amino acids. CDR1 and CDR2 (germline): MNHNS, SASEGT. CDR3 region: CASSETLSLANEKLFF. In DNA form, the CDR3 reads TGTGCCAGCAGTGAAACTTTGAGTCTTGCTAATGAAAAACTGTTTTTT.

CDR3 coding DNA: TGTGCCAGCAGTGAAATGGGAGGTAGGACAGATACGCAGTATTTT. Protein: CASSEMGGRTDTQYF. V usage is TRBV6-1 and J usage is TRBJ2-3; tentative D call: TRBD2 (6 bases). Germline assignment: CDR1 MNHNS and CDR2 SASEGT. CDR3 length: 15 residues. V lost 2 bases to trimming and J lost 3 bases, with 12 bases between them.

This sequence joins TRBV18 and TRBJ1-2, with 7 bases fitting TRBD1. Germline V lookup: CDR1 KGHSH, CDR2 LQKENI. The CDR3 has 13 amino acids. V lost 6 bases, J lost 4 bases, and 5 bases stayed unmatched. CDR3 sequence: CASSPGTVYGYTF. The CDR3 DNA reads as TGTGCCAGCTCCCCCGGGACAGTCTATGGCTACACCTTC.

The CDR3 DNA sequence: TGTGCCAGTAGTATCCGGGTAGGTCAGCCCCAGCATTTT. This sequence encodes CASSIRVGQPQHF. J is TRBJ1-5 and V is TRBV19; D remains unclear. Germline V gene sequence: CDR1 LNHDA, CDR2 SQIVND (reference sequence). The CDR3 contains 13 residues. V dropped 3 bases and J dropped 6 bases, with 9 bases sitting between them.

V and J are TRBV6-5 and TRBJ1-1; D unclear. Germline CDR1 is MNHEY and CDR2 is SVGAGI. The CDR3 length is 13 residues. V lost 5 bases, J lost 8 bases, and 15 bases lay in between. This chain's CDR3 is CASSPSIFAEAFF. In DNA, the CDR3 is TGTGCCAGCAGTCCCAGTATTTTTGCCGAAGCTTTCTTT.

This chain links TRBV5-1 with TRBJ1-2, with 8 bases identical to TRBD1. With V trimmed by 2 bases and J by 3 bases, 12 bases remained unmatched. This CDR3 contains 17 residues. Germline V gives CDR1 SGHRS, CDR2 YFSETQ. The CDR3 coding sequence is TGCGCCAGCAGCTTCGATTTGACAGGGGCGGGAGACTATGGCTACACCTTC. Amino acids: CASSFDLTGAGDYGYTF.

The sample holds one count of this clone. This rearrangement joins TRBV28 to TRBJ2-7; TRBD1 aligns across 8 bases. The CDR3 runs 15 residues. Trimming removed 6 bases from V and 0 bases from J; junction bases left unmatched: 7. CDR1 is MDHEN, CDR2 SYDVKM, per germline. The CDR3 DNA sequence: TGTGCCAGCAGACGTCTAGGACAGGGCTCCTACGAGCAGTACTTC. As protein: CASRRLGQGSYEQYF.

The chain combines TRBV2 with TRBJ1-5, with D perhaps TRBD1 (6 bases). Germline V gives CDR1 SNHLY, CDR2 FYNNEI. The CDR3 covers 14 residues. Between the trimmed V and J ends, which lost 8 bases and 3 bases, there was a span of 14 bases. CDR3 nucleotides: TGTGCCAGCGGGGTGGACAGAATCAATCAGCCCCAGCATTTT. It encodes CASGVDRINQPQHF.

This chain connects TRBV2 to TRBJ1-5; a weak D match, TRBD1 (5 bases). The CDR3 runs to 17 residues. Germline assignment: CDR1 SNHLY and CDR2 FYNNEI. V lost 6 bases and J 1 base, leaving 19 bases between the germline ends. The CDR3 reads CASRADLMGLSNQPQHF. Here the CDR3 DNA reads TGTGCCAGCAGGGCGGACCTAATGGGACTGAGCAATCAGCCCCAGCATTTT. Variable domain in full (rest from reference TRBV2 and TRBJ1-5): EPEVTQTPSHQVTQMGQEVILRCVPISNHLYFYWYRQILGQKVEFLVSFYNNEISEKSEIFDDQFSVERPDGSNFTLKIRSTKLEDSAMYFCASRADLMGLSNQPQHFGDGTRLSIL.

The V gene is TRBV4-1, the J gene TRBJ1-5, with D perhaps TRBD1 (6 bases). With 1 base removed from V and 6 bases from J, the gap between germline ends came to 13 bases. Per germline, CDR1 MGHRA and CDR2 YSYEKL. This CDR3 contains 15 residues. CDR3 bases: TGCGCCAGCAGCCAAGTCACGGGGGGCCGTCAGCCCCAGCATTTT. Translated: CASSQVTGGRQPQHF.

The chain combines TRBV19 with TRBJ2-1; the match to TRBD2 covers 7 bases. Per germline, CDR1 LNHDA and CDR2 SQIVND (reference sequence). V dropped 6 bases and J dropped 8; count of bases not matched to a gene: 10. The CDR3 spans 14 residues. CDR3 nucleotides: TGTGCCAGTAGCCTGCTGGGGGGGTTCGATGAGCAGTTCTTC. Protein sequence: CASSLLGGFDEQFF. Based on the CDR3 plus reference TRBV19 and TRBJ2-1, the full variable domain is DGGITQSPKYLFRKEGQNVTLSCEQNLNHDAMYWYRQDPGQGLRLIYYSQIVNDFQKGDIAEGYSVSREKKESFPLTVTSAQKNPTAFYLCASSLLGGFDEQFFGPGTRLTVL.

The chain recombines TRBV19 with TRBJ1-4; 7 nucleotides match TRBD1. This CDR3 is built from 13 residues. Germline V gene sequence: CDR1 LNHDA, CDR2 SQIVND (reference sequence). Unmatched junction bases numbered 2, after V lost 3 bases and J lost 7 bases. In DNA, the CDR3 is TGTGCCAGTAGTATCAGGACAGGTGAAAAACTGTTTTTT. Translating gives CASSIRTGEKLFF.

The chain combines TRBV7-9 with TRBJ1-6, with 8 bases that match TRBD1. The germline V gene encodes CDR1 SEHNR and CDR2 FQNEAQ (reference sequence). Germline trimming cut 3 bases from V and 9 bases from J; bases unmatched to any gene: 7. The CDR3 is 15 residues long. CDR3 sequence reads: CASSLTQGQGSPLHF. CDR3 nucleotides: TGTGCCAGCAGCTTGACTCAAGGACAGGGTTCACCCCTCCACTTT.